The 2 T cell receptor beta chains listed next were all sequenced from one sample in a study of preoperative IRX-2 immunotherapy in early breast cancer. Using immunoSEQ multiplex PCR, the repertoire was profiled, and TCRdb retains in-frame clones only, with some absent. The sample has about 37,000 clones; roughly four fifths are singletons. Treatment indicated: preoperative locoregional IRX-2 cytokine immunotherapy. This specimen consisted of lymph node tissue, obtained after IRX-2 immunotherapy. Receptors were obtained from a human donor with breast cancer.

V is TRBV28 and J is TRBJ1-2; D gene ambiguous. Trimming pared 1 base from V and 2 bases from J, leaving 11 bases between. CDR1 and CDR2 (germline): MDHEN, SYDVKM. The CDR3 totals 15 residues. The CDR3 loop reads CASSLLGQPNYGYTF. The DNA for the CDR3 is TGTGCCAGCAGTTTATTAGGGCAGCCCAACTATGGCTACACCTTC.

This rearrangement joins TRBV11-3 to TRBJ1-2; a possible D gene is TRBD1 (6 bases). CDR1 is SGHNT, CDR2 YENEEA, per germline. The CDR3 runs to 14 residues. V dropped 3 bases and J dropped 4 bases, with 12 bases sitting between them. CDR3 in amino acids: CASSLLQGIYGYTF. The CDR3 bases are TGTGCCAGCAGCTTGTTACAGGGCATCTATGGCTACACCTTC.